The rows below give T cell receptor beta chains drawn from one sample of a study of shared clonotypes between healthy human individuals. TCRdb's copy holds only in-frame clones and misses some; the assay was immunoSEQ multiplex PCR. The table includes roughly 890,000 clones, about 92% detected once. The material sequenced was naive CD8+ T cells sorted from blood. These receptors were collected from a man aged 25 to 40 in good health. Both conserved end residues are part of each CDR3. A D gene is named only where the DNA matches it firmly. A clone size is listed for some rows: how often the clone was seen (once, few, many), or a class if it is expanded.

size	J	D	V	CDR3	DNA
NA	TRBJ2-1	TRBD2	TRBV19	CASSIDPTDSSGAEQFF	TGTGCCAGTAGTATAGATCCAACGGACTCCAGCGGGGCCGAGCAGTTCTTC
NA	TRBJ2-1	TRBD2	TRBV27	CASSFSGRSNEQFF	TGTGCCAGCAGTTTTAGCGGGAGGAGTAATGAGCAGTTCTTC
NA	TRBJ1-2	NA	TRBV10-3	CAISVFGGLVFGYTF	TGTGCCATCAGTGTATTCGGAGGGTTGGTCTTTGGCTACACCTTC
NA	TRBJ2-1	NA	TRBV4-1	CASRGALAQFF	TGCGCCAGCAGGGGGGCTCTCGCGCAGTTCTTC
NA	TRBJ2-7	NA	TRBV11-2	CASSLDIGTVTYEQYF	TGTGCCAGCAGCTTAGATATCGGGACTGTTACCTACGAGCAGTACTTC
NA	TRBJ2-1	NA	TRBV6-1	CASSERSSVGGEQFF	TGTGCCAGCAGTGAACGTAGTAGCGTGGGGGGTGAGCAGTTCTTC
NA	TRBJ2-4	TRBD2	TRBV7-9	CASSLAQGLAGNIQYF	TGTGCCAGCAGCTTAGCCCAAGGACTAGCTGGAAACATTCAGTACTTC
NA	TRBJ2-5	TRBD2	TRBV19	CASSIRGGEETQYF	TGTGCCAGTAGTATACGGGGAGGGGAAGAGACCCAGTACTTC
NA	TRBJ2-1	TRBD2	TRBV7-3	CASSLSSPGGDNEQFF	TGTGCCAGCAGCTTATCGTCCCCGGGAGGGGACAATGAGCAGTTCTTC
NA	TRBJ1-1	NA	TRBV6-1	CASSKPGTNTEAFF	TGTGCCAGCAGTAAACCAGGGACGAACACTGAAGCTTTCTTT
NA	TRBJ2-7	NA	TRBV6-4	CASSAPGGVKLYEQYF	TGTGCCAGCAGTGCCCCAGGTGGGGTAAAACTCTACGAGCAGTACTTC
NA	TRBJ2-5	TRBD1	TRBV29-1	CSVAGQGRETQYF	TGCAGCGTTGCGGGACAGGGAAGGGAGACCCAGTACTTC
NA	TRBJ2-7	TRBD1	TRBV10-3	CAISEEGQVRGEYF	TGTGCCATCAGTGAAGAAGGACAGGTACGAGGGGAGTACTTC
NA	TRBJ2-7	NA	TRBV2	CASSEVGGAIAYEQYF	TGTGCCAGCAGTGAAGTAGGAGGGGCAATCGCCTACGAGCAGTACTTC
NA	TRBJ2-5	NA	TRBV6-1	CASSDFGGHQETQYF	TGTGCCAGCAGTGACTTCGGGGGACATCAAGAGACCCAGTACTTC
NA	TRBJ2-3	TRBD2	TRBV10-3	CAISDMVGTSGNQGTDTQYF	TGTGCCATCAGTGATATGGTTGGGACTAGCGGAAACCAAGGTACAGATACGCAGTATTTT
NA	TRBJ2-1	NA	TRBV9	CASSVSRNPYNEQFF	TGTGCCAGCAGCGTATCACGGAACCCCTACAATGAGCAGTTCTTC
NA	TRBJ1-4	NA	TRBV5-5	CASSLDRVKEKLFF	TGTGCCAGCAGCTTGGACAGGGTTAAGGAAAAACTGTTTTTT
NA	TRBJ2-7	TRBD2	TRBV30	CAWSTAGGPSYEQYF	TGTGCCTGGAGTACGGCGGGAGGGCCCTCCTACGAGCAGTACTTC
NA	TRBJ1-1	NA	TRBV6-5	CASSYLGKTEAFF	TGTGCCAGCAGTTACCTAGGGAAAACTGAAGCTTTCTTT
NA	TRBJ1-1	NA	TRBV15	CATSRIPNTEAFF	TGTGCCACCAGCAGAATTCCGAACACTGAAGCTTTCTTT
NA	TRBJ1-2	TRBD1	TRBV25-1	CASSPSEGARLHGYTF	TGTGCCAGCAGTCCATCCGAGGGGGCCCGCCTCCATGGCTACACCTTC
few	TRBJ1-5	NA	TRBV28	CASSLSGNQPQHF	TGTGCCAGCAGTTTATCGGGGAATCAGCCCCAGCATTTT
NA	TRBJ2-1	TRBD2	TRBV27	CASSPTAGGHGEQFF	TGTGCCAGCAGCCCAACGGCGGGAGGGCATGGTGAGCAGTTCTTC
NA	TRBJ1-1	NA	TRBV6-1	CASSEKVMWTEAFF	TGTGCCAGCAGTGAGAAGGTTATGTGGACTGAAGCTTTCTTT
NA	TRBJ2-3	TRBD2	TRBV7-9	CASSPGLGSSTDTQYF	TGTGCCAGCAGCCCGGGACTAGGGTCTAGCACAGATACGCAGTATTTT
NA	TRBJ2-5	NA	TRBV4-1	CASSPTQEMVQETQYF	TGCGCCAGCAGCCCCACTCAAGAGATGGTCCAAGAGACCCAGTACTTC
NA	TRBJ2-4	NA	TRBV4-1	CASSQLGQPNIQYF	TGCGCCAGCAGCCAATTAGGGCAGCCAAACATTCAGTACTTC
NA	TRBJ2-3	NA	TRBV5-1	CASSFTQGTDTQYF	TGCGCCAGCAGCTTTACCCAGGGAACAGATACGCAGTATTTT